What follows are 23 T cell receptor beta chains derived from one specimen sequenced in a study of T cells after yellow fever vaccination. Each CDR3 protein gets one entry after TCRdb re-called the 5' RACE reads with MiXCR. The profile shows about 73,000 distinct CDR3 sequences, about 7.7% of them singletons. Sequencing used CD8+ T cells sorted from PBMCs, obtained on the day of the yellow fever booster vaccination. The receptors shown here come from a young man who received the YFV17D yellow fever vaccine.

The genes are TRBV7-2 and TRBJ1-5; perhaps TRBD1 as D (6 bases). The germline gives CDR1 SGHTA, CDR2 FQGNSA. The V end lost 4 bases, the J end lost 2 bases, and 12 bases lay between the germline ends. This CDR3 contains 15 residues. The CDR3 coding sequence is TGTGCCAGCAGCTATGATACAGGGCGCAATCAGCCCCAGCATTTT. Protein product: CASSYDTGRNQPQHF. Complete variable domain (other parts from reference TRBV7-2 and TRBJ1-5): GAGVSQSPSNKVTEKGKDVELRCDPISGHTALYWYRQSLGQGLEFLIYFQGNSAPDKSGLPSDRFSAERTGGSVSTLTIQRTQQEDSAVYLCASSYDTGRNQPQHFGDGTRLSIL.

V and J are TRBV7-9 and TRBJ2-7; 7 nucleotides agree with TRBD1. The CDR3 runs 15 residues. The V gene end was trimmed by 1 base and the J gene end by 5 bases; junction bases not matched to a gene: 8. The germline CDR1 and CDR2 sequences are SEHNR and FQNEAQ (reference sequence). In DNA, the CDR3 is TGTGCCAGCAGCTTAGAAGGGCAACAGGGGAACGAGCAGTACTTC. Residues: CASSLEGQQGNEQYF.

The rearrangement links TRBV10-3 to TRBJ2-1, with a tentative D call TRBD1 (6 bases). This CDR3 is built from 17 residues. The germline V gene has CDR1 ENHRY and CDR2 SYGVKD. The V end was cut by 10 bases, the J end by 4 bases, with 26 bases between. CDR3 bases: TGTGCCACCTCCCAGACCGAGACTCACAGGGTTTACAATGAGCAGTTCTTC. Translating gives CATSQTETHRVYNEQFF.

This clonotype was detected ten times or more. This rearrangement joins TRBV29-1 to TRBJ2-1; perhaps TRBD1 as D (5 bases). V lost 3 bases, J lost 6 bases, and 12 bases lay in between. This CDR3 has 13 residues. Germline loops: CDR1 SQVTM, CDR2 ANQGSEA. The CDR3 loop reads CSVEDTFSNEQFF. CDR3 bases: TGCAGCGTTGAGGACACCTTTTCCAATGAGCAGTTCTTC.

The gene calls are TRBV11-3 and TRBJ2-3, with D uncertain. The CDR3 has 17 amino acids. With 5 bases removed from V and 0 bases from J, the gap between germline ends came to 18 bases. CDR1 is SGHNT and CDR2 is YENEEA in the germline V gene. Written as DNA, the CDR3 is TGTGCCAGCAGCCCGCTTTCGGGTCAAACTAGCACAGATACGCAGTATTTT. Translating it yields CASSPLSGQTSTDTQYF.

The chain carries TRBV10-1 and TRBJ2-1; 9 bases are shared with TRBD2. Germline CDR1 is WNHNN and CDR2 is SYGVQD (reference sequence). CDR3 length: 15 residues. Losses at the gene ends were 4 bases for V and 7 bases for J; bases not matched to a gene: 8. The CDR3 reads CASSVDSGGRNEQFF. DNA for the CDR3: TGCGCCAGCAGTGTCGATAGCGGGGGAAGGAATGAGCAGTTCTTC.

A few counts support this clonotype. CDR3 coding DNA: TGTGCCAGCAGCTCAAGGACGGATATGGACTCATACGAGCAGTACTTC. Translation: CASSSRTDMDSYEQYF. The chain combines TRBV7-9 with TRBJ2-7, with D maybe TRBD2 (5 bases). The ends were cut back, 4 bases at V and 4 bases at J, with 20 bases in the middle. From germline, CDR1 is SEHNR and CDR2 FQNEAQ (reference sequence). The CDR3 loop spans 16 amino acids.

This clonotype was counted between two and nine times. The chain combines TRBV15 with TRBJ2-2, with 9 bases lining up with TRBD1. The CDR3 contains 16 residues. Trimming cost V 8 bases and J 5 bases; bases outside gene matches: 12. Looked up from germline, CDR1 is LNHNV and CDR2 is YYDKDF (reference sequence). Written as DNA, the CDR3 is TGTGCCACCGAGGATCGGGACAGGGAGACGACCGGGGAGCTGTTTTTT. This encodes CATEDRDRETTGELFF.

This clonotype was detected ten times or more. Written as DNA, the CDR3 is TGTGCCACGTCAACAGGTTGGGTGCAGTACTTC. It translates to CATSTGWVQYF. The genes are TRBV28 and TRBJ2-7; the D gene is possibly TRBD1 (5 bases). The CDR3 covers 11 residues. Per germline, CDR1 MDHEN and CDR2 SYDVKM. Trimming cost V 10 bases and J 9 bases, with 16 bases left between them.

J is TRBJ2-1 and V is TRBV29-1; D unclear. Trimming removed 7 bases from V and 2 bases from J, with 6 bases in between. The CDR3 sequence is 11 residues long. Germline CDR1 is SQVTM and CDR2 is ANQGSEA. In DNA form, the CDR3 reads TGCAGCGGTTTTGCCTACAATGAGCAGTTCTTC. Encoded protein: CSGFAYNEQFF.

J is TRBJ2-3 and V is TRBV29-1; D is uncertain. This CDR3 has 15 residues. The V and J ends lost 4 bases and 0 bases respectively, with 14 bases between them. Germline CDR1 SQVTM, CDR2 ANQGSEA. The CDR3 is CSVVPPVPSTDTQYF. CDR3 coding DNA: TGCAGCGTTGTCCCCCCGGTTCCTAGCACAGATACGCAGTATTTT.

This clonotype appeared a few times. The chain has TRBV3-1 and TRBJ2-2; no clear D gene. V was trimmed by 4 bases and J by 0 bases, leaving 12 bases between them. This CDR3 has 16 residues. Germline assignment: CDR1 LGHDT and CDR2 YNNKEL (reference sequence). The CDR3 bases are TGTGCCAGCAGCCTGGAGTGGAGACCGAACACCGGGGAGCTGTTTTTT. This encodes CASSLEWRPNTGELFF.

This clonotype has only a few counts. CDR3 loop: CSANRDYQETQYF. The CDR3 region has the DNA TGCAGTGCCAACCGGGACTACCAAGAGACCCAGTACTTC. This chain connects TRBV20-1 to TRBJ2-5; possibly TRBD2 for D (6 bases). The CDR3 contains 13 residues. CDR1 DFQATT and CDR2 SNEGSKA come from the germline V gene (reference sequence). Trimming removed 6 bases at V and 0 bases at J, with 11 bases between.

There are many counts of this clonotype. The chain joins TRBV5-6 to TRBJ2-7; the match to TRBD2 covers 9 bases. Germline-derived CDR1 and CDR2 are SGHDT and YYEEEE. J gave up 3 bases and V 4 bases, and 5 bases lay outside the gene matches. The CDR3 sequence is 14 residues long. CDR3 sequence: CASSLTSGYYEQYF. CDR3 bases: TGTGCCAGCAGCCTGACTAGCGGATACTACGAGCAGTACTTC.

Note on this clonotype: A junction end diverges from the germline sequence, so it may reflect a read error. The chain uses TRBV27 and TRBJ2-5; 7 bases align to TRBD1. Germline CDR1 reads MNHEY; CDR2 reads SMNVEV (reference sequence). This CDR3 comprises 14 residues. CDR3 sequence reads: CDSSLYRGQETQYF. The CDR3 bases are TGTGACAGCAGTTTATACAGGGGACAAGAGACCCAGTACTTC.

The sample holds a few counts of this clonotype. The chain couples TRBV27 to TRBJ2-1; 7 bases agree with TRBD2. The CDR3 length is 16 residues. The junction had 6 bases not matched to a gene; V was cut back by 0 bases and J by 4 bases. The germline gives CDR1 MNHEY, CDR2 SMNVEV (reference sequence). CDR3 loop: CASSLSAGRLYNEQFF. The CDR3 coding sequence is TGTGCCAGCAGTTTATCCGCCGGGAGGCTTTACAATGAGCAGTTCTTC.

This clonotype has ten or more counts. The V gene is TRBV12-3 or TRBV12-4, the J gene TRBJ2-7; unclear D gene. With 1 base removed from V and 1 base from J, the gap between germline ends came to 5 bases. The CDR3 extends over 13 amino acids. CDR3 sequence: CASSLDISYEQYF. The CDR3, as DNA: TGTGCCAGCAGTTTAGACATTTCCTACGAGCAGTACTTC.

The J gene is TRBJ2-2, the V gene TRBV4-3, with D possibly being TRBD2 (5 bases). Germline V gene data show CDR1 as LGHNA and CDR2 as YSLEER. V was cut by 0 bases and J by 3 bases, with 14 bases left in between. This CDR3 has 17 residues. CDR3 sequence (DNA): TGCGCCAGCAGCCAAGACCTCCTGAGGGCACACACCGGGGAGCTGTTTTTT. Translation: CASSQDLLRAHTGELFF.

This clonotype has only a few counts. The chain is built from TRBV7-6 and TRBJ2-1, with D perhaps TRBD1 or TRBD2 (5 bases each). V shed 0 bases and J shed 0 bases, with 12 bases lying between them. The CDR3 has 17 amino acids. From germline, CDR1 is SGHVS and CDR2 FNYEAQ. Here the CDR3 reads CASSLASGTSSYNEQFF. The CDR3 coding sequence is TGTGCCAGCAGCTTAGCCTCCGGGACGAGCTCCTACAATGAGCAGTTCTTC.

The sample holds a few counts of this clonotype. The chain links TRBV7-9 to TRBJ1-2; TRBD1 is a possible D gene (6 bases). V shed 1 base and J shed 0 bases, with 6 bases lying between them. Germline-derived CDR1 and CDR2 are SEHNR and FQNEAQ (reference sequence). This CDR3 has 14 amino acids. CDR3 amino acids: CASSLGTANYGYTF. CDR3 coding DNA: TGTGCCAGCAGCTTAGGGACAGCTAACTATGGCTACACCTTC.

This clonotype has just a few counts. This rearrangement joins TRBV6-2 or TRBV6-3 to TRBJ2-3, with D tentatively TRBD2 (5 bases). The germline gives CDR1 MNHEY, CDR2 SVGEGT. V lost 4 bases, J lost 3 bases, and 17 bases lay in between. The CDR3 has 16 residues. The DNA of the CDR3 is TGTGCCAGCAGTTGGCCCTCCGGACTGGAGACAGATACGCAGTATTTT. Its translation is CASSWPSGLETDTQYF.

This clonotype was detected many times. This chain connects TRBV5-1 to TRBJ1-2; TRBD1 is a possible D gene (5 bases). Germline assignment: CDR1 SGHRS and CDR2 YFSETQ. The CDR3 has 14 residues. V was clipped by 4 bases and J by 0 bases, with 10 bases between them. CDR3 amino acids: CASSPQGPNYGYTF. The CDR3 nucleotides read TGCGCCAGCAGCCCCCAGGGTCCTAACTATGGCTACACCTTC.

The genes are TRBV7-6 and TRBJ2-7; TRBD1 or TRBD2 may be the D gene (5 bases each). CDR3 length equals 13 residues. The V gene lost 5 bases and the J gene lost 3 bases, with 11 bases spanning the gap. Germline assignment: CDR1 SGHVS and CDR2 FNYEAQ. The CDR3 loop is CASSEGRYYEQYF. CDR3 DNA sequence: TGTGCCAGCAGCGAGGGACGGTACTACGAGCAGTACTTC.